One T cell receptor (beta chain) is described in this entry. What it recognizes is unknown. Only in-frame clones appear in the TCRdb table, and some are missing; sequencing was by immunoSEQ multiplex PCR. The sample has around 30,000 clones; 89% are singletons. The sample belongs to a study of lymphopenia after photon versus proton radiotherapy. Study-wide results and caveats: Oligoclonal CD8+ Temra expansion after nadir drove photon patients' diversity drop. Proton therapy kept repertoires fairly stable, unlike photons, which gained effector/memory cells.

This CDR3 has 14 amino acids. With V trimmed by 7 bases and J by 4 bases, 3 bases remained unmatched. CDR1 is MDHEN and CDR2 is SYDVKM in the germline V gene. The chain links TRBV28 to TRBJ2-3, with 12 bases that match TRBD2. This specimen consisted of peripheral blood, obtained from a patient treated with proton-based radiotherapy. The receptor was derived from a woman in her seventies with pancreatic cancer. Some clones in this sample may be carry-over from other donors' samples. This chain's CDR3 is CASMTSGSADTQYF. Written as DNA, the CDR3 is TGTGCCAGCATGACTAGCGGGAGTGCAGATACGCAGTATTTT.